Described below is a single T cell receptor (beta chain) sequence and its context. These data are taken from a study of blood T cell repertoires in COVID-19. Study in general: The analysed material was cDNA or gDNA that came from T cells, B-cell-depleted T cells, or PBMCs.

Per the original data handling: The authors estimated nucleated cell counts from reference gene primer amplification. Using immunoSEQ multiplex PCR, the repertoire was profiled, and TCRdb retains in-frame clones only, with some absent. V and J calls and clone size follow that table, whereas D and trimming were derived from the DNA. Of around 54,000 clones in the sample, 70% to 90% were seen once. What was sequenced was peripheral blood. The clonotype was recovered from a human donor in a cohort sampled during active COVID-19.

CDR3 region: CAWSVQGFNGYTF. CDR3 DNA sequence: TGTGCCTGGAGTGTTCAGGGGTTCAATGGCTACACCTTC. This chain links TRBV30 with TRBJ1-2, with D possibly matching TRBD1 (6 bases). V was pared by 0 bases and J by 6 bases, with 11 bases between. The CDR3 length is 13 residues. CDR1 and CDR2 from the germline V gene are GTSNPN and SVGIG (reference sequence). Full variable domain (rest looked up from reference TRBV30 and TRBJ1-2): SQTIHQWPATLVQPVGSPLSLECTVEGTSNPNLYWYRQAAGRGLQLLFYSVGIGQISSEVPQNLSASRPQDRQFILSSKKLLLSDSGFYLCAWSVQGFNGYTFGSGTRLTVV.